One and the same sample provided the 13 T cell receptor beta chains below, sequenced in a study of metastatic and nonmetastatic thyroid tumors. All patients were treatment-naive before thyroid surgery. TCRdb re-clonotyped the PCR reads through MiXCR. The sample shows around 50,000 clones, around 21% of them seen only once. Material for sequencing was blood. These receptors all come from a male donor with papillary thyroid cancer or a benign thyroid nodule (not recorded which). Some clones in this sample may be carry-over from other donors' samples.

This clone was detected many times. This rearrangement joins TRBV6-1 to TRBJ1-6; possibly TRBD1 for D (6 bases). This CDR3 has 14 amino acids. V lost 10 bases and J 9 bases, leaving 19 bases between the germline ends. Per germline, CDR1 MNHNS and CDR2 SASEGT. The CDR3 DNA reads as TGTGCCACCAGGGCTTTACAGGGACGTTCACCCCTCCACTTT. This gives the protein CATRALQGRSPLHF.

The table lists this clone with many counts. The V gene is TRBV9, the J gene TRBJ2-5; the D call may be TRBD1 or TRBD2 (5 bases each). CDR3 length: 15 amino acids. Trimming shortened V by 3 bases and J by 7 bases, and 19 bases separated the two germline ends. Germline V gene data show CDR1 as SGDLS and CDR2 as YYNGEE. CDR3 in amino acids: CASSADRGRLATQYF. Written as DNA, the CDR3 is TGTGCCAGCAGCGCGGATCGGGGCCGTCTGGCGACCCAGTACTTC. The entire variable domain, with the rest obtained from reference TRBV9 and TRBJ2-5, is as follows: DSGVTQTPKHLITATGQRVTLRCSPRSGDLSVYWYQQSLDQGLQFLIQYYNGEERAKGNILERFSAQQFPDLHSELNLSSLELGDSALYFCASSADRGRLATQYFGPGTRLLVL.

The chain uses TRBV24-1 and TRBJ2-1; unclear D gene. Trimming removed 3 bases from V and 7 bases from J, with 9 bases in between. This CDR3 is built from 13 residues. Germline V gene sequence: CDR1 KGHDR, CDR2 SFDVKD. The CDR3 protein is CATSDTEINEQFF. Here the CDR3 DNA reads TGTGCCACCAGTGATACCGAGATAAATGAGCAGTTCTTC.

This clone was seen a few times. This chain connects TRBV7-9 to TRBJ2-7; D is perhaps TRBD2 (5 bases). Per the germline V gene, CDR1 is SEHNR and CDR2 is FQNEAQ (reference sequence). Trimming shortened V by 5 bases and J by 2 bases, and 13 bases separated the two germline ends. The CDR3 runs to 14 residues. This CDR3 is CASSLASGAYEQYF. Written as DNA, the CDR3 is TGTGCCAGCAGCCTCGCATCCGGGGCCTACGAGCAGTACTTC.

As for this clone: At one boundary the junction diverges from the germline segment, which might be a read error. The V call is TRBV20-1, the J call TRBJ1-2; D remains ambiguous. Germline CDR1 DFQATT, CDR2 SNEGSKA (reference sequence). This CDR3 has 16 amino acids. In DNA, the CDR3 is TGCAGTGCTAGGGATACGGTGCGGGGTTATAACTATGTCTACACCTTC. Residues: CSARDTVRGYNYVYTF.

The V call is TRBV30, the J call TRBJ1-2; 7 nucleotides align to TRBD1. V shed 0 bases and J 7 bases; nucleotides not matched to a gene: 11. Germline lookup yields CDR1 GTSNPN and CDR2 SVGIG (reference sequence). The CDR3 has 15 residues. The CDR3 is CAWSVTGPLSGGYTF. The CDR3 nucleotides read TGTGCCTGGAGTGTGACAGGGCCTCTGAGCGGTGGCTACACCTTC.

There are many counts of this clone. V is TRBV27 and J is TRBJ1-6; D remains unclear. Germline V gene data show CDR1 as MNHEY and CDR2 as SMNVEV (reference sequence). CDR3 length: 16 amino acids. The V end was cut by 1 base, the J end by 7 bases, with 14 bases between. CDR3 amino acids: CASSLYQSLGNSPLHF. The CDR3, as DNA: TGTGCCAGCAGTTTATACCAGAGCCTGGGGAATTCACCCCTCCACTTT.

This clone showed up many times. The gene calls are TRBV2 and TRBJ2-5; TRBD2 matches 9 bases. V lost 7 bases to trimming and J lost 1 base; unmatched junction nucleotides: 4. CDR1 and CDR2 from the germline V gene are SNHLY and FYNNEI. The CDR3 has 14 amino acids. This CDR3 is CASNRGRAQETQYF. The DNA of the CDR3 is TGTGCCAGCAACCGCGGGAGGGCCCAAGAGACCCAGTACTTC.

This clone was counted many times. V gene TRBV27 combines with J gene TRBJ1-1; TRBD1 matches 10 bases. The germline gives CDR1 MNHEY, CDR2 SMNVEV (reference sequence). The CDR3 totals 14 residues. J gave up 5 bases and V 1 base, and 1 base lay outside the gene matches. CDR3 sequence (DNA): TGTGCCAGCAGTTTATGGACAGGGGGGACTGAAGCTTTCTTT. Protein: CASSLWTGGTEAFF.

This clone occurred many times. A much more abundant neighbour one base away suggests this may be a read error. The chain couples TRBV2 to TRBJ2-3, with 7 bases lining up with TRBD2. CDR1 is SNHLY and CDR2 is FYNNEI in the germline V gene. Trimming at V came to 4 bases and at J to 2 bases, leaving 21 bases not matched to a gene. This CDR3 contains 20 residues. DNA for the CDR3: TGTGCCAGCAGTGCCCTTTCGGGTAGCGGGTGGTTTACCTTCACAGATACGCAGTATTTT. Translation: CASSALSGSGWFTFTDTQYF. Full variable domain (outside the CDR3, taken from reference TRBV2 and TRBJ2-3): EPEVTQTPSHQVTQMGQEVILRCVPISNHLYFYWYRQILGQKVEFLVSFYNNEISEKSEIFDDQFSVERPDGSNFTLKIRSTKLEDSAMYFCASSALSGSGWFTFTDTQYFGPGTRLTVL.

This clone was observed at least ten times. The chain couples TRBV19 to TRBJ1-1; a possible D gene is TRBD1 (5 bases). The CDR3 covers 16 residues. CDR1 and CDR2 (germline): LNHDA, SQIVND (reference sequence). Trimming stripped 5 bases from V and 1 base from J, with 17 bases between. The CDR3, as DNA: TGTGCCAGTAGTGCGCGCGGGGGACGGCCGAACACTGAAGCTTTCTTT. This gives the protein CASSARGGRPNTEAFF.

Here the CDR3 DNA reads TGTGCCAGCAGCCTCGGCAGTGGTAGCACTGAAGCTTTCTTT. It yields the protein CASSLGSGSTEAFF. The chain combines TRBV7-2 with TRBJ1-1, with D unresolved. The germline V gene has CDR1 SGHTA and CDR2 FQGNSA. V dropped 5 bases and J dropped 4 bases, with 14 bases sitting between them. This CDR3 comprises 14 residues. The whole variable domain, filled in from reference TRBV7-2 and TRBJ1-1, reads GAGVSQSPSNKVTEKGKDVELRCDPISGHTALYWYRQSLGQGLEFLIYFQGNSAPDKSGLPSDRFSAERTGGSVSTLTIQRTQQEDSAVYLCASSLGSGSTEAFFGQGTRLTVV.

This clone has a count of ten or more. The chain links TRBV20-1 to TRBJ1-1; possibly TRBD1 for D (5 bases). V was cut by 5 bases and J by 2 bases, with 12 bases left in between. CDR3 length: 13 amino acids. Germline CDR1 reads DFQATT; CDR2 reads SNEGSKA (reference sequence). The CDR3 bases are TGCAGTGCTGGCGGGACGGGAAACACTGAAGCTTTCTTT. Translating gives CSAGGTGNTEAFF.